Each of the 26 T cell receptor beta chains below was sequenced from the same sample in a study of T cells in Graves' hyperthyroidism and ophthalmopathy. The source material, RNA transcripts, was used to amplify TCR beta CDR3 regions. Researchers ran a first-round RT-PCR on the TCR CDR3 using the HTBI primer set. MiXCR, applied by TCRdb to the multiplex PCR reads, yields one record per CDR3 protein. The top ten hold 15% to 20% of the sample, which has hundreds of thousands of distinct CDR3 sequences, over 15% seen once. The sequenced sample consisted of blood. All receptors derive from a woman aged 18-29 years with Graves' ophthalmopathy.

This clonotype was seen ten or more times. The chain joins TRBV11-2 to TRBJ1-1, with no clear D. V was cut by 3 bases and J by 5 bases, with 13 bases left in between. Looked up from germline, CDR1 is SGHAT and CDR2 is FQNNGV. This CDR3 region has 14 residues. The CDR3 here is CASSFGVEETEAFF. CDR3 nucleotide sequence: TGTGCCAGCAGCTTTGGGGTGGAGGAAACTGAAGCTTTCTTT.

This clonotype was seen repeatedly, ten times or more. This chain joins TRBV28 and TRBJ2-3; 7 positions match TRBD1. The J segment lost 2 bases and the V segment lost 5 bases, leaving 10 bases of the junction unmatched. CDR1 is MDHEN, CDR2 SYDVKM, per germline. The CDR3 length is 16 residues. The CDR3: CASSHPRDRLTDTQYF. The CDR3 DNA follows: TGTGCCAGCAGTCACCCCCGGGACAGACTCACAGATACGCAGTATTTT.

V usage is TRBV19 and J usage is TRBJ1-6, with D tentatively TRBD1 (5 bases). The CDR3 extends over 15 amino acids. The V end lost 7 bases, the J end lost 5 bases, and 15 bases lay between the germline ends. Germline CDR1 LNHDA, CDR2 SQIVND (reference sequence). The CDR3 DNA follows: TGTGCCAGTAAATCCGGGGCAGAACATAATTCACCCCTCCACTTT. This encodes CASKSGAEHNSPLHF.

The rearrangement joins TRBV19 to TRBJ2-2; TRBD2 agrees at 8 bases. Germline V gene lookup returns CDR1 LNHDA and CDR2 SQIVND (reference sequence). Trimming at V came to 6 bases and at J to 4 bases, leaving 13 bases not matched to a gene. The CDR3 has 17 residues. As DNA, the CDR3 is TGTGCCAGTAGAATGGCGGGGGGCGCGGGGAGCACCGGGGAGCTGTTTTTT. Protein product: CASRMAGGAGSTGELFF.

The CDR3 sequence is CATSRDSPGGQFF. In DNA, the CDR3 is TGTGCCACCAGCAGAGATTCTCCGGGGGGCCAGTTCTTC. The chain uses TRBV15 and TRBJ2-1; TRBD2 might be the D (7 bases). The germline V gene has CDR1 LNHNV and CDR2 YYDKDF (reference sequence). There are 13 residues in the CDR3. The germline V and J ends were trimmed by 0 bases and 13 bases, with 13 bases remaining between them.

This clonotype was seen repeatedly, ten times or more. In nucleotides, the CDR3 is TGTGCCAGCAGCTTGTCAGCCTCCTATGGCTACACCTTC. It specifies CASSLSASYGYTF. This rearrangement joins TRBV27 to TRBJ1-2; D remains unclear. The CDR3 spans 13 residues. Germline lookup yields CDR1 MNHEY and CDR2 SMNVEV (reference sequence). Trimming removed 6 bases from V and 4 bases from J, with 12 bases in between.

V and J are TRBV19 and TRBJ1-1, with a possible D match to TRBD1 (6 bases). The CDR3 has 12 amino acids. The germline CDR1 and CDR2 sequences are LNHDA and SQIVND (reference sequence). Trimming removed 4 bases from V and 7 bases from J, with 10 bases in between. CDR3 region: CASSSQGNEAFF. The DNA of the CDR3 is TGTGCCAGTAGTAGTCAGGGGAATGAAGCTTTCTTT. Full variable domain (outside the CDR3, taken from reference TRBV19 and TRBJ1-1): DGGITQSPKYLFRKEGQNVTLSCEQNLNHDAMYWYRQDPGQGLRLIYYSQIVNDFQKGDIAEGYSVSREKKESFPLTVTSAQKNPTAFYLCASSSQGNEAFFGQGTRLTVV.

In this sample, this clonotype turned up a few times. The chain has TRBV19 and TRBJ2-7, with 7 bases lining up with TRBD1. Germline CDR1 reads LNHDA; CDR2 reads SQIVND (reference sequence). The CDR3 covers 14 residues. With V trimmed by 8 bases and J by 0 bases, 7 bases remained unmatched. The CDR3 nucleotides read TGTGCCAGTCAACCGGGACAGAGCTCCTACGAGCAGTACTTC. Translation gives CASQPGQSSYEQYF.

V usage is TRBV27 and J usage is TRBJ1-5; D is unclear. V dropped 8 bases and J dropped 4 bases, with 9 bases sitting between them. CDR3 length equals 12 residues. Germline CDR1 reads MNHEY; CDR2 reads SMNVEV (reference sequence). The CDR3 DNA is TGTGCCAGCTCTGAACGGAATCAGCCCCAGCATTTT. It is translated as CASSERNQPQHF.

This clonotype has a count of ten or more. The rearrangement uses TRBV6-1 and TRBJ1-1, with D unresolved. This CDR3 is built from 13 residues. Germline CDR1 is MNHNS and CDR2 is SASEGT. V shed 6 bases and J shed 1 base, with 9 bases lying between them. DNA for the CDR3: TGTGCCAGCAGACCCCTCCAGAACACTGAAGCTTTCTTT. Its translation: CASRPLQNTEAFF.

This clonotype was counted a single time. The V and J genes are TRBV2 and TRBJ1-5, with D possibly matching TRBD1 (5 bases). Germline values: CDR1 SNHLY, CDR2 FYNNEI. The CDR3 length is 16 residues. V lost 5 bases, J lost 6 bases, and 20 bases lay in between. CDR3 amino acids: CASSQERWGTPQPQHF. DNA of the CDR3: TGTGCCAGCAGTCAAGAGCGATGGGGGACCCCTCAGCCCCAGCATTTT.

This clonotype was counted at least ten times. The J gene is TRBJ1-5, the V gene TRBV28, with D unclear. Trimming shortened V by 5 bases and J by 2 bases, and 7 bases separated the two germline ends. The CDR3 totals 13 residues. Germline CDR1 is MDHEN and CDR2 is SYDVKM. CDR3 DNA: TGTGCCAGCAGTAAAGATGGCAATCAGCCCCAGCATTTT. Translating gives CASSKDGNQPQHF.

In its sample, this clonotype was seen many times. The J gene is TRBJ2-5, the V gene TRBV27; D remains ambiguous. Trimming removed 6 bases from V and 2 bases from J, with 16 bases in between. Looked up from germline, CDR1 is MNHEY and CDR2 is SMNVEV (reference sequence). The CDR3 sequence is 15 residues long. In nucleotides, the CDR3 is TGTGCCAGCAGCCCCGGCGCTTATACACAAGAGACCCAGTACTTC. It yields the protein CASSPGAYTQETQYF.

This clonotype has a handful of counts. The chain uses TRBV28 and TRBJ2-6, with TRBD1 identical over 9 bases. J lost 7 bases, V lost 7 bases, and 8 bases had no gene match. The CDR3 extends over 15 amino acids. Germline CDR1 and CDR2: MDHEN and SYDVKM. For the CDR3, the DNA is TGTGCCAGCAATGGGGACAGGGATCCAGCCAACGTCCTGACTTTC. Translating it yields CASNGDRDPANVLTF.

The J gene is TRBJ2-7, the V gene TRBV24-1; either TRBD1 or TRBD2 may supply D (5 bases each). Germline CDR1 reads KGHDR; CDR2 reads SFDVKD. Trimming shortened V by 9 bases and J by 7 bases, and 18 bases separated the two germline ends. The CDR3 is 13 residues long. DNA for the CDR3: TGTGCCACCCAGTCCGGCGCTGGGGGAGAGCAGTACTTC. It specifies CATQSGAGGEQYF.

This clonotype was picked up a small number of times. The chain uses TRBV30 and TRBJ2-5; D perhaps matches TRBD2 (5 bases). The germline V gene has CDR1 GTSNPN and CDR2 SVGIG (reference sequence). The CDR3 runs to 11 residues. Trimming stripped 8 bases from V and 2 bases from J, with 9 bases between. CDR3 region: CAQEEQETQYF. CDR3 DNA: TGTGCCCAGGAGGAACAAGAGACCCAGTACTTC.

This clonotype was observed at least ten times. This chain uses TRBV6-1 with TRBJ1-1; possible D gene TRBD1, 5 bases. Germline assignment: CDR1 MNHNS and CDR2 SASEGT. V was cut by 5 bases and J by 2 bases, with 12 bases left in between. The CDR3 extends over 14 amino acids. For the CDR3, the DNA is TGTGCCAGCAGTTACGGACACTCTAACACTGAAGCTTTCTTT. Translated, it gives CASSYGHSNTEAFF.

This clonotype showed up many times. The chain is built from TRBV30 and TRBJ2-5; no reliable D call. CDR3 length equals 13 residues. Trimming cost V 5 bases and J 5 bases, with 15 bases left between them. Germline V gives CDR1 GTSNPN, CDR2 SVGIG (reference sequence). The CDR3 DNA reads TGTGCCTGGGAAGACCCCAAAGGGGAGACCCAGTACTTC. Protein product: CAWEDPKGETQYF.

This clonotype was found a few times. The chain combines TRBV4-1 with TRBJ2-7; the D is unclear. Per germline, CDR1 MGHRA and CDR2 YSYEKL. The V end lost 0 bases, the J end lost 2 bases, and 11 bases lay between the germline ends. The CDR3 contains 15 residues. The CDR3 DNA reads as TGCGCCAGCAGCCAAGATTCCGCAGGTCCCTACGAGCAGTACTTC. It specifies CASSQDSAGPYEQYF.

Ten or more counts support this clonotype. The genes are TRBV28 and TRBJ2-1; TRBD1 aligns across 7 bases. The CDR3 is 17 residues long. J lost 0 bases, V lost 6 bases, and 11 bases had no gene match. CDR1 is MDHEN, CDR2 SYDVKM, per germline. The CDR3, as DNA: TGTGCCAGCAGGGGAACAGGGGTTAGGACCTCCTACAATGAGCAGTTCTTC. It is translated as CASRGTGVRTSYNEQFF.

This clonotype was seen repeatedly, ten times or more. This chain connects TRBV7-9 to TRBJ1-2; 10 nucleotides agree with TRBD1. The CDR3 runs 16 residues. Germline values: CDR1 SEHNR, CDR2 FQNEAQ (reference sequence). V gave up 6 bases and J gave up 3 bases; unmatched junction bases: 10. CDR3 loop: CASSFPRTGGDYGYTF. The CDR3 coding sequence is TGTGCCAGCAGTTTTCCGCGGACAGGGGGTGACTATGGCTACACCTTC. Using reference TRBV7-9 and TRBJ1-2 for the parts outside the CDR3, the full variable domain is DTGVSQNPRHKITKRGQNVTFRCDPISEHNRLYWYRQTLGQGPEFLTYFQNEAQLEKSRLLSDRFSAERPKGSFSTLEIQRTEQGDSAMYLCASSFPRTGGDYGYTFGSGTRLTVV.

This clonotype has a count of ten or more. V is TRBV13 and J is TRBJ1-2, with a possible D match to TRBD1 (6 bases). The V and J ends lost 3 bases and 6 bases respectively, with 11 bases between them. The CDR3 has 13 residues. Germline CDR1 and CDR2: PRHDT and FYEKMQ (reference sequence). CDR3: CASSFAGAHGYTF. The CDR3 DNA is TGTGCCAGCAGCTTTGCGGGGGCACATGGCTACACCTTC.

The chain couples TRBV20-1 to TRBJ1-1; D ambiguous. V shed 1 base and J shed 1 base, with 10 bases lying between them. Germline V gene lookup returns CDR1 DFQATT and CDR2 SNEGSKA (reference sequence). This CDR3 contains 14 residues. The CDR3 nucleotides are TGCAGTGCTAGAGCCGGGTTTACGAACACTGAAGCTTTCTTT. Translated: CSARAGFTNTEAFF.

At least ten counts were recorded for this clonotype. The rearrangement links TRBV20-1 to TRBJ2-2; 10 bases agree with TRBD2. J lost 0 bases, V lost 0 bases, and 4 bases had no gene match. Germline CDR1 DFQATT, CDR2 SNEGSKA (reference sequence). The CDR3 extends over 17 amino acids. The CDR3 DNA reads as TGCAGTGCTAGAGATTATAGCGGGGGGTCGAACACCGGGGAGCTGTTTTTT. Amino acid sequence: CSARDYSGGSNTGELFF.

The chain couples TRBV29-1 to TRBJ1-1, with D perhaps matching TRBD1 (6 bases). The CDR3 has 14 amino acids. The V gene lost 7 bases and the J gene lost 0 bases, with 15 bases spanning the gap. CDR1 is SQVTM, CDR2 ANQGSEA, per germline. As DNA, the CDR3 is TGCAGCGCCATCGAGGGGACACTGAACACTGAAGCTTTCTTT. Translated, it gives CSAIEGTLNTEAFF.

V and J are TRBV4-3 and TRBJ1-2; D is ambiguous. Germline-derived CDR1 and CDR2 are LGHNA and YSLEER. The CDR3 is made up of 14 amino acids. Trimming pared 0 bases from V and 8 bases from J, leaving 13 bases between. CDR3 nucleotide sequence: TGCGCCAGCAGCCAAGATCCTATACGCGGAGGCTACACCTTC. Its translation is CASSQDPIRGGYTF.